The 9 T cell receptor beta chains given below trace back to one sample, sequenced in a study of CD8 T cells in Susac syndrome. Random hexamers were used to reverse transcribe the RNA input (roughly 0.5 to 1 ug). In TCRdb, the immunoSEQ multiplex PCR reads were re-called with MiXCR into one record per CDR3 protein. The sample lists 95,000 to 150,000 distinct CDR3 sequences; 96% were seen once. The specimen sequenced was CD4+ T cells from PBMCs. Receptors originate from a human donor with Susac syndrome.

V is TRBV20-1 and J is TRBJ2-5; 10 positions match TRBD2. The CDR3 is 14 amino acids. J lost 1 base, V lost 5 bases, and 4 bases had no gene match. The germline CDR1 and CDR2 sequences are DFQATT and SNEGSKA (reference sequence). Here the CDR3 DNA reads TGCAGTGCTTCCTGGACTAGCGGCCAAGAGACCCAGTACTTC. Its translation: CSASWTSGQETQYF.

The gene calls are TRBV29-1 and TRBJ2-1, with D perhaps TRBD2 (6 bases). Looked up from germline, CDR1 is SQVTM and CDR2 is ANQGSEA. V lost 4 bases and J lost 3, with 13 bases in between. CDR3 length equals 14 residues. CDR3 sequence (DNA): TGCAGCGTTGTCACGGGAGTGGACTACAATGAGCAGTTCTTC. Protein sequence: CSVVTGVDYNEQFF.

The J gene is TRBJ2-7, the V gene TRBV25-1; D call uncertain. The CDR3 has 13 residues. V was trimmed by 3 bases and J by 2 bases, leaving 8 bases between them. Germline CDR1 and CDR2: MGHDK and SYGVNS. CDR3 coding DNA: TGTGCCAGCAGTGATTTGTCTGCCTACGAGCAGTACTTC. Translation gives CASSDLSAYEQYF.

The genes are TRBV27 and TRBJ1-2; no clear D gene. CDR3 length: 16 amino acids. The germline gives CDR1 MNHEY, CDR2 SMNVEV (reference sequence). The V and J ends lost 2 bases and 8 bases respectively, with 21 bases between them. The CDR3 DNA is TGTGCCAGCAGTTTAAAGGGTCCCGTCAGCTTCTACGGCTACACCTTC. It translates to CASSLKGPVSFYGYTF.

This rearrangement joins TRBV7-9 to TRBJ2-3; unclear D gene. V lost 4 bases and J lost 5, with 4 bases in between. CDR1 and CDR2 from the germline V gene are SEHNR and FQNEAQ (reference sequence). The CDR3 sequence is 11 residues long. This chain's CDR3 is CASSYEDTQYF. The CDR3 DNA sequence: TGTGCCAGCAGCTATGAAGATACGCAGTATTTT.

The chain uses TRBV6-5 and TRBJ2-6, with a possible D match to TRBD2 (6 bases). Trimming took off 6 bases at V and 2 bases at J, with 17 bases between the two ends. Germline CDR1 and CDR2: MNHEY and SVGAGI. The CDR3 spans 17 residues. The chain's CDR3 is CASSLGVREAGANVLTF. The CDR3 nucleotides read TGTGCCAGCAGCTTAGGGGTCAGGGAGGCTGGGGCCAACGTCCTGACTTTC.

V is TRBV29-1 and J is TRBJ1-2; D not resolved. Trimming shortened V by 8 bases and J by 7 bases, and 17 bases separated the two germline ends. CDR3 size: 12 residues. Germline CDR1 SQVTM, CDR2 ANQGSEA. CDR3 in DNA: TGCAGCACGTCTGAAGTAGGGAGTGGCTACACCTTC. Its protein product is CSTSEVGSGYTF.

The gene calls are TRBV4-1 and TRBJ2-3; a possible D gene is TRBD1 (6 bases). The CDR3 covers 15 residues. The germline gives CDR1 MGHRA, CDR2 YSYEKL. V shed 11 bases and J shed 3 bases, with 21 bases lying between them. The CDR3 nucleotides are TGCGCCGCTGACGCTGGGGGCTATAGGACAGATACGCAGTATTTT. This translates into CAADAGGYRTDTQYF.

The chain recombines TRBV29-1 with TRBJ2-5, with a possible D match to TRBD1 (5 bases). The CDR3 contains 12 residues. Trimming pared 7 bases from V and 1 base from J, leaving 10 bases between. Germline assignment: CDR1 SQVTM and CDR2 ANQGSEA. CDR3 sequence (DNA): TGCAGCGCCAGGGAATTCCAAGAGACCCAGTACTTC. It translates to CSAREFQETQYF.